Described below is a single TCR beta chain sequence and its context. The record originates from a study of blood T cell repertoires in COVID-19. The wider study: T cells, B-cell-depleted T cells, or PBMCs supplied cDNA or gDNA.

CDR1 and CDR2 (germline): SGHTA, FQGNSA. This CDR3 spans 14 amino acids. V trimming: 4 bases; J trimming: 7 bases; junction bases outside the gene matches: 6. The protocol was immunoSEQ multiplex PCR, while the TCRdb copy is restricted to in-frame clones and leaves out a portion. This table has approximately 530,000 clones, about 89% appearing once. Sequenced: peripheral blood. The rearrangement joins TRBV7-2 to TRBJ1-2; 10 bases agree with TRBD1. This clonotype originated in a woman aged 45-59 years with COVID-19, enrolled during active disease. CDR3 sequence: CASSSRQGAGGYTF. The CDR3 coding sequence is TGTGCCAGCAGCTCTAGACAGGGGGCTGGTGGCTACACCTTC.